Included here is one T cell receptor beta chain sequence, with context. Specified time point: pre-treatment sample, taken before nivolumab and TIL therapy. The tumor samples were excised metastases, mostly pleural nodules or supraclavicular lymph nodes. This entry belongs to a study of TIL therapy for anti-PD-1-resistant metastatic lung cancer. Sequencing used immunoSEQ v3. The repertoire was sequenced with immunoSEQ multiplex PCR; TCRdb's copy has only in-frame clones and lacks some. The table lists 45,000 to 60,000 clones, less than 75% of them singletons. The V gene lost 5 bases and the J gene lost 3 bases, with 11 bases spanning the gap. The CDR3 consists of 14 residues. Looked up from germline, CDR1 is KGHSH and CDR2 is LQKENI.

This chain connects TRBV18 to TRBJ1-3; no definite D call. The TCR comes from a person aged 25 to 85 with non-small cell lung cancer. The source was tumor tissue, collected at baseline. CDR3 sequence (DNA): TGTGCCAGCTCATCGGGTAACAGTGGAAACACCATATATTTT. Residues: CASSSGNSGNTIYF.